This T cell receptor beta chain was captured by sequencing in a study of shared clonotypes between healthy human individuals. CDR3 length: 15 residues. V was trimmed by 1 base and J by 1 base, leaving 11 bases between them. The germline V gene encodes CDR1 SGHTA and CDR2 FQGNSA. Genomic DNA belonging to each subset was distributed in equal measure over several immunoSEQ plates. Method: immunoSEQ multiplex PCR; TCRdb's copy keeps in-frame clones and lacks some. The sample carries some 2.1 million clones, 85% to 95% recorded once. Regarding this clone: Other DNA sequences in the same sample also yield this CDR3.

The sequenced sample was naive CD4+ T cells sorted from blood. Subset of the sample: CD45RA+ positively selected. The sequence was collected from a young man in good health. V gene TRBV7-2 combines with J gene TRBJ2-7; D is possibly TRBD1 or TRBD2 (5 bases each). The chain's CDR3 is CASSLVGTGSYEQYF. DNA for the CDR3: TGTGCCAGCAGCTTAGTGGGGACGGGATCCTACGAGCAGTACTTC. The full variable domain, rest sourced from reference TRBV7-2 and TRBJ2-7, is GAGVSQSPSNKVTEKGKDVELRCDPISGHTALYWYRQSLGQGLEFLIYFQGNSAPDKSGLPSDRFSAERTGGSVSTLTIQRTQQEDSAVYLCASSLVGTGSYEQYFGPGTRLTVT.